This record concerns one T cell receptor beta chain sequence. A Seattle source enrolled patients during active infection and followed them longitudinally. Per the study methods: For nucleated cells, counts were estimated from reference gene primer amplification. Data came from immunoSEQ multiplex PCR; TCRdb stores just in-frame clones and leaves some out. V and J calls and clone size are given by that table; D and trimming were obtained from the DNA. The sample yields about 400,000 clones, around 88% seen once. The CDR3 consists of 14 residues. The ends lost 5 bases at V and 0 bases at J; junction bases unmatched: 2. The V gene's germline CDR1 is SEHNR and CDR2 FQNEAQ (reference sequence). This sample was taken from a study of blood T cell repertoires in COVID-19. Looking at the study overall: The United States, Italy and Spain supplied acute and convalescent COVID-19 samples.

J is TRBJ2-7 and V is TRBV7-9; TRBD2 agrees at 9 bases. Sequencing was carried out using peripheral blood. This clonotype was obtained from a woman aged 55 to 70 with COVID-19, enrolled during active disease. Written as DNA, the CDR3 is TGTGCCAGCAGCCTTAGCGGGGGCTCCTACGAGCAGTACTTC. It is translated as CASSLSGGSYEQYF.